One sample yielded the 17 T cell receptor beta chains listed below, sequenced in a study of T cell repertoires in aging, cancer and after chemotherapy. The template was genomic DNA from peripheral blood, not RNA. Rearranged V-D-J TRB sequences were amplified with a mixed TRB-A/B primer pool. TCRdb processed the multiplex PCR reads anew with MiXCR; each CDR3 protein has one entry. In the table there are some 5,000 distinct CDR3 sequences, around 20% of which are singletons. The sample was blood. These receptors were taken from a human donor in good health. The donor label of this sample is uncertain.

By sample fraction, this clonotype is medium-sized. This chain links TRBV6-5 with TRBJ2-3; 11 positions match TRBD2. J gave up 0 bases and V 8 bases, and 7 bases lay outside the gene matches. The CDR3 loop spans 16 amino acids. CDR1 is MNHEY and CDR2 is SVGAGI in the germline V gene. Here the CDR3 reads CASGPRLAGSTDTQYF. The CDR3 nucleotides read TGTGCCAGCGGACCCCGACTAGCGGGGAGCACAGATACGCAGTATTTT.

By sample share, this clonotype is medium-sized (0.01 to 0.1%). CDR3 residues: CSVETAPDTQYF. Here the CDR3 DNA reads TGCAGCGTTGAAACAGCACCAGATACGCAGTATTTT. The chain links TRBV29-1 to TRBJ2-3; D gene unclear. CDR3 length: 12 residues. V lost 2 bases and J 4 bases, leaving 7 bases between the germline ends. The germline CDR1 and CDR2 sequences are SQVTM and ANQGSEA.

This clonotype is judged medium-sized (0.01 to 0.1%). The CDR3: CASSLATAGNEQYF. CDR3 DNA sequence: TGTGCCAGCAGCTTAGCGACAGCTGGCAACGAGCAGTACTTC. The genes are TRBV7-6 and TRBJ2-7, with D maybe TRBD1 (5 bases). V shed 0 bases and J shed 5 bases, with 11 bases lying between them. The germline gives CDR1 SGHVS, CDR2 FNYEAQ. CDR3 length: 14 amino acids.

By share, this clonotype ranks as medium-sized. V and J are TRBV5-5 and TRBJ1-3; no clear D. This CDR3 has 15 amino acids. Looked up from germline, CDR1 is SGHKS and CDR2 is YYEKEE (reference sequence). V shed 4 bases and J shed 1 base, with 12 bases lying between them. CDR3 in DNA: TGTGCCAGCAGCACCCTGACGGCGTCTGGAAACACCATATATTTT. Translation: CASSTLTASGNTIYF. Full variable domain (rest looked up from reference TRBV5-5 and TRBJ1-3): DAGVTQSPTHLIKTRGQQVTLRCSPISGHKSVSWYQQVLGQGPQFIFQYYEKEERGRGNFPDRFSARQFPNYSSELNVNALLLGDSALYLCASSTLTASGNTIYFGEGSWLTVV.

In this sample, this clonotype turned up once. A much bigger clone sits one base away, suggesting this may be a read error. The chain carries TRBV12-3 or TRBV12-4 and TRBJ2-1; D not certain. V was clipped by 3 bases and J by 4 bases, with 10 bases between them. This CDR3 region has 14 residues. CDR3 sequence: CASSFYVRYNEQFF. For the CDR3, the DNA is TGTGCCAGCAGTTTTTATGTTCGGTACAATGAGCAGTTCTTC.

This clonotype is medium-sized in the sample. CDR3 sequence (DNA): TGTGCCAGCTCCGGAAGGACAGGGTCCTACGAGCAGTACTTC. Its translation: CASSGRTGSYEQYF. The V and J genes are TRBV18 and TRBJ2-7, with 8 bases that match TRBD1. This CDR3 is 14 amino acids long. The V and J ends lost 6 bases and 1 base, in that order; junction bases with no gene match: 5. CDR1 and CDR2 (germline): KGHSH, LQKENI.

By proportion, this clonotype is medium-sized. V gene TRBV6-5 combines with J gene TRBJ2-5, with 7 bases that match TRBD1. The J segment lost 5 bases and the V segment lost 5 bases, leaving 5 bases of the junction unmatched. The V gene's germline CDR1 is MNHEY and CDR2 SVGAGI. There are 13 residues in the CDR3. CDR3 in DNA: TGTGCCAGCAGTGGCCTCAGGGGGGAGACCCAGTACTTC. Translation gives CASSGLRGETQYF.

This clonotype is labeled as medium-sized. J is TRBJ1-4 and V is TRBV19, with 7 bases that match TRBD1. Germline lookup yields CDR1 LNHDA and CDR2 SQIVND (reference sequence). The CDR3 totals 15 residues. With V trimmed by 6 bases and J by 5 bases, 9 bases remained unmatched. The CDR3 coding sequence is TGTGCCAGTAGCCGATTCCAGGGGGTAAATGAAAAACTGTTTTTT. It codes for CASSRFQGVNEKLFF.

The rearrangement joins TRBV6-9 to TRBJ2-2, with 11 positions matching TRBD1. This CDR3 region has 16 residues. CDR1 is MNHGY, CDR2 SVAAGI, per germline. The V segment lost 3 bases and the J segment 5 bases; nucleotides outside the gene matches: 5. The CDR3 region is CASSYSGTGGTGELFF. The CDR3 region has the DNA TGTGCCAGCAGTTACTCTGGGACAGGGGGAACCGGGGAGCTGTTTTTT.

Concerning this clonotype itself: A much bigger clone sits one base away, suggesting this may be a read error. The rearrangement links TRBV5-5 to TRBJ2-1, with D possibly matching TRBD2 (6 bases). From germline, CDR1 is SGHKS and CDR2 YYEKEE (reference sequence). The CDR3 loop spans 16 amino acids. In DNA form, the CDR3 reads TGCGCCAGCAGCTTGGCCGGAGGGGTAAAATACAATGAGCGGTTCTTC. It codes for CASSLAGGVKYNERFF.

In DNA form, the CDR3 reads TGTGCCACCAGCAGAGATCGACTAGCGGGGAGCACAGATACGCAGTATTTT. It encodes CATSRDRLAGSTDTQYF. The chain couples TRBV15 to TRBJ2-3; TRBD2 agrees at 11 bases. Germline CDR1 reads LNHNV; CDR2 reads YYDKDF (reference sequence). This CDR3 is 17 amino acids long. The V and J ends lost 0 bases and 0 bases, in that order; junction bases with no gene match: 2.

This clonotype is medium-sized by share. The rearrangement links TRBV24-1 to TRBJ2-1; tentatively, D is TRBD1 (5 bases). Germline V gene data show CDR1 as KGHDR and CDR2 as SFDVKD. This CDR3 region has 16 residues. Trimming took 4 bases from V and 8 from J, leaving 20 bases between them. CDR3 region: CATSDPGHPSRHEQFF. The CDR3 region has the DNA TGTGCCACCAGTGACCCCGGACACCCCTCTCGCCATGAGCAGTTCTTC.

This clonotype was seen a few times. The rearrangement uses TRBV7-6 and TRBJ2-5; 8 positions match TRBD2. The CDR3 has 12 amino acids. Germline loops: CDR1 SGHVS, CDR2 FNYEAQ. The trim removed 5 bases at V and 7 bases at J, leaving 3 bases unmatched. This chain's CDR3 is CASSGRGGTQYF. CDR3 DNA sequence: TGTGCCAGCAGCGGACGGGGGGGGACCCAGTACTTC.

The chain joins TRBV5-6 to TRBJ2-7; 7 nucleotides line up with TRBD1. The CDR3 covers 14 residues. V shed 0 bases and J 3 bases; nucleotides not matched to a gene: 3. Looked up from germline, CDR1 is SGHDT and CDR2 is YYEEEE. CDR3 residues: CASSLAPGGYEQYF. CDR3 coding DNA: TGTGCCAGCAGCTTGGCTCCAGGGGGCTACGAGCAGTACTTC.

The chain is built from TRBV9 and TRBJ1-1, with D tentatively TRBD1 (5 bases). The CDR3 contains 15 residues. CDR1 SGDLS and CDR2 YYNGEE come from the germline V gene. The ends were cut back, 0 bases at V and 1 base at J, with 10 bases in the middle. The DNA for the CDR3 is TGTGCCAGCAGCGTAGAAACGGGGGGGAACACTGAAGCTTTCTTT. Protein: CASSVETGGNTEAFF.

This clonotype was recorded at least ten times. V is TRBV6-1 and J is TRBJ2-5; TRBD2 aligns across 8 bases. Germline assignment: CDR1 MNHNS and CDR2 SASEGT. With 6 bases clipped from V and 2 bases from J, the junction kept 8 bases outside the gene matches. The CDR3 covers 15 residues. The CDR3 region has the DNA TGTGCCAGCAGGGGAGGACTAGCAGGGCAAGAGACCCAGTACTTC. Its translation is CASRGGLAGQETQYF.

This clonotype is a singleton in its sample. The genes are TRBV19 and TRBJ2-7, with 14 positions matching TRBD2. The CDR3 sequence is 15 residues long. Unmatched junction bases numbered 3, after V lost 6 bases and J lost 2 bases. CDR1 is LNHDA, CDR2 SQIVND, per germline (reference sequence). CDR3: CASRGLAGATYEQYF. The CDR3 DNA is TGTGCCAGTAGGGGACTAGCGGGGGCCACCTACGAGCAGTACTTC.